The source of this TCR beta chain is a study of shared clonotypes between healthy human individuals (dated by TCRdb to the early 2020s). Broadly, across the study: The cohort comprised a couple of women and a few men aged 18 to 49 years. For each donor, CD4 naive and CD4 memory were each run on three plates, CD8 naive on two plates, and CD8 memory on one plate. The study deeply sequenced blood TCR repertoires of roughly five healthy adults to estimate repertoire size and the extent of clonotype sharing between individuals. To increase sequencing depth and limit assay-specific biases, TCR repertoire library preparation and sequencing were carried out by different laboratories using diverse techniques. Leukapheresis yielded between about 0.85 and 9 billion PBMCs per donor. Study-wide findings and limitations: Higher generation probabilities were observed for clonotypes shared by all four sorted-subset donors than for non-shared clonotypes. Larger estimated clonotype richness was generally found for naive subsets than for memory subsets. Pairwise subsampling indicated that sequencing depth was expected to affect the degree of clonotype sharing among donors. The genetic and exposure-history diversity represented was limited by the small number of donors. Sampling was restricted to blood, and TCR repertoires in tissue are likely to differ from TCR repertoires in blood. When a handful of donors were compared, the shared fraction of clonotypes was 5% to 6.5% for naive CD4, approximately 3.5% for naive CD8, more than 2% for memory CD4, and less than 0.5% for memory CD8. Incomplete sequencing was indicated by rarefaction of sorted-subset datasets, despite the large sequencing depth.

TCR CDR3 regions were amplified from genomic DNA by multiplex PCR using the deep immunoSEQ assay. For each cell subset, the extracted genomic DNA was distributed evenly across all wells of several immunoSEQ 96-well plates, and each plate served as one replicate. For sorted subsets, 200 ng of genomic DNA, equivalent to around 31,000 T cell genomes, went into each replicate PCR. Purified libraries were quantified with a Qubit 3.0 fluorometer, sized on a Bioanalyzer 2100, and re-quantified with the KAPA Library Quantification kit. Every immunoSEQ 96-well plate was sequenced on a separate single-read 150-cycle Illumina NextSeq 550 flow cell. In the authors' own workflow: The immunoSEQ output contained only junctional sequences without quality scores, so filtering could not match that applied to full-length reads. To assign V/J genes and CDR3, sequences were annotated against IMGT germline references using PyIR, a Python wrapper for IgBLAST v1.9. Reads were filtered out if the reads had weak V/J assignments (E-value above 1e-6), no CDR3, stop codons, out-of-frame junctions, or ambiguous translated residues. V3J clonotypes were defined as sequences sharing an identical inferred V gene, J gene, and CDR3 amino acid sequence. Percentage overlap between repertoires was calculated by dividing the number of shared unique clonotypes by the size of the smaller repertoire. Three approaches were used to assess repertoire richness: RTK rarefaction, the Chao1 estimator, and Recon v2.1 estimates of unobserved clonotypes. Generation probabilities were computed with OLGA for all TCRbeta clonotypes obtained by the gDNA method from several donors. TCRdb limited this immuneACCESS table to in-frame rearrangements with V and J called. A share of clones is missing; checked studies link under half to unresolved V genes, and the rest is unexplained. That table supplies the V and J calls and clone size; D and trimming were determined from the DNA. Recorded for this sample are over a million clones; around 76% of them occurred a single time. Of the sample, approximately 1.5% falls within the top ten clones.

The trim is 5 bases for V and 4 bases for J, with a gap of 16 bases between the germline ends. The cysteine opens and the phenylalanine closes a CDR3 of 15 amino acids. Only the CDR3 portion is preserved as DNA: 45 bases, with reading frame beginning at the first base. The germline V gene encodes CDR1 SGHTA and CDR2 FQGNSA. The donors were healthy, HIV-negative adults who had no recently reported acute infections or vaccinations. All donors were Caucasian adults living in Nashville, Tennessee, USA. CD4+ T cells were enriched by magnetic negative selection; naive cells were then positively selected on CD45RA, and the negative fraction formed the memory subset. After blood collection by leukapheresis, PBMCs were isolated using Ficoll-Histopaque density gradient centrifugation and then cryopreserved in the vapor phase of liquid nitrogen. Purity and quantity of every magnetically sorted T cell population were checked by analytical flow cytometry. Each sorted fraction had its genomic DNA isolated and then quantified by UV absorbance on a Nanodrop 2000c.

This clone showed up just a few times. What antigen it recognizes has not been identified. The record has no base qualities; no much larger clone is one base away. The receptor's source is a man aged 18 to 30 in good health. The sequencing input was memory CD4+ T cells sorted from blood. In light of the paper, this sample's cell subset or site label describes: CD45RA-negative fraction. The chain is made from TRBV7-2 and TRBJ2-3; the D segment is perhaps TRBD1 or TRBD2, each sharing 6 matched bases. The sequenced DNA is TGTGCCAGCAGCCAACCGCCGGGGGCGTCAGATACGCAGTATTTT. Translated, it reads CASSQPPGASDTQYF.